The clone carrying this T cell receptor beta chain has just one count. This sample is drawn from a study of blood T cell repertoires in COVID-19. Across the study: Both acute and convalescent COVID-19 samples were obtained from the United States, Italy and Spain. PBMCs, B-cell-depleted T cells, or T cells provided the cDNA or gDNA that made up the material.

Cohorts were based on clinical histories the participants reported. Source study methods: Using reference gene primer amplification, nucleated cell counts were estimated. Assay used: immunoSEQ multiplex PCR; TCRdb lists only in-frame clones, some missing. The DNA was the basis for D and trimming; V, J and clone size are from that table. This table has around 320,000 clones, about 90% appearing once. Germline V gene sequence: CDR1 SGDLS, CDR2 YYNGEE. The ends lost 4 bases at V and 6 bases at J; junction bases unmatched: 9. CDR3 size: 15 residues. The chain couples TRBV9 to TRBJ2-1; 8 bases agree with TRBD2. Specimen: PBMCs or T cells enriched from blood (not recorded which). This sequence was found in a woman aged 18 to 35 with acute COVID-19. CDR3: CASSLQVAGGNEQFF. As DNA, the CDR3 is TGTGCCAGCAGCCTCCAGGTGGCGGGAGGCAATGAGCAGTTCTTC.